The 6 T cell receptor beta chains listed next were all sequenced from one sample in a study of T cell clones after liver transplantation. The protocol was immunoSEQ multiplex PCR, while the TCRdb copy is restricted to in-frame clones and leaves out a portion. The sample contains 65,000 to 70,000 clones, 80% to 95% of which appear only once. The sample in question was CD4+ T cells from blood, obtained less than 27 months after liver transplant. The receptors come from a human patient who received a liver transplant. A share of the T cells may be of graft donor origin.

This clone has only a few counts. V is TRBV18 and J is TRBJ2-7; D is ambiguous. CDR1 and CDR2 from the germline V gene are KGHSH and LQKENI. The V gene lost 3 bases and the J gene lost 5 bases, with 11 bases spanning the gap. The CDR3 is 13 amino acids. This CDR3 reads CASSPAVDHEQYF. CDR3 coding DNA: TGTGCCAGCTCACCCGCCGTAGATCACGAGCAGTACTTC.

This chain connects TRBV19 to TRBJ2-7, with 7 bases that match TRBD2. The CDR3 is 14 amino acids. J lost 2 bases, V lost 4 bases, and 5 bases had no gene match. Germline loops: CDR1 LNHDA, CDR2 SQIVND (reference sequence). CDR3 sequence (DNA): TGTGCCAGTAGTACGACTAGCCTAACCTACGAGCAGTACTTC. Encoded protein: CASSTTSLTYEQYF.

The chain has TRBV5-1 and TRBJ2-2; D gene ambiguous. This CDR3 contains 17 residues. V was cut by 0 bases and J by 2 bases, with 14 bases left in between. Per germline, CDR1 SGHRS and CDR2 YFSETQ. The DNA for the CDR3 is TGCGCCAGCAGCTTGGGTCGGGCAGGAACTAACACCGGGGAGCTGTTTTTT. Translated, it gives CASSLGRAGTNTGELFF.

The J gene is TRBJ1-2, the V gene TRBV27; TRBD1 matches at 7 bases. From germline, CDR1 is MNHEY and CDR2 SMNVEV (reference sequence). Trimming took 6 bases from V and 2 from J; bases not matched to a gene: 9. The CDR3 is made up of 15 amino acids. The CDR3 loop reads CASRTDREINYGYTF. CDR3 coding DNA: TGTGCCAGCAGGACCGACAGGGAAATCAACTATGGCTACACCTTC.

The CDR3 sequence is CASSPSGQGAGEAFF. The CDR3 region has the DNA TGTGCCAGCAGCCCCTCGGGACAGGGGGCCGGTGAAGCTTTCTTT. The V call is TRBV6-5, the J call TRBJ1-1; TRBD1 matches 12 bases. The germline gives CDR1 MNHEY, CDR2 SVGAGI. This CDR3 contains 15 residues. J lost 7 bases, V lost 6 bases, and 9 bases had no gene match.

The chain links TRBV19 to TRBJ2-3; 9 bases align to TRBD1. The CDR3 is made up of 15 amino acids. J was trimmed by 3 bases and V by 6 bases; bases with no gene match: 7. From germline, CDR1 is LNHDA and CDR2 SQIVND (reference sequence). CDR3 sequence: CASSPGTGRTDTQYF. CDR3 nucleotides: TGTGCCAGTAGCCCTGGGACAGGGCGGACAGATACGCAGTATTTT.